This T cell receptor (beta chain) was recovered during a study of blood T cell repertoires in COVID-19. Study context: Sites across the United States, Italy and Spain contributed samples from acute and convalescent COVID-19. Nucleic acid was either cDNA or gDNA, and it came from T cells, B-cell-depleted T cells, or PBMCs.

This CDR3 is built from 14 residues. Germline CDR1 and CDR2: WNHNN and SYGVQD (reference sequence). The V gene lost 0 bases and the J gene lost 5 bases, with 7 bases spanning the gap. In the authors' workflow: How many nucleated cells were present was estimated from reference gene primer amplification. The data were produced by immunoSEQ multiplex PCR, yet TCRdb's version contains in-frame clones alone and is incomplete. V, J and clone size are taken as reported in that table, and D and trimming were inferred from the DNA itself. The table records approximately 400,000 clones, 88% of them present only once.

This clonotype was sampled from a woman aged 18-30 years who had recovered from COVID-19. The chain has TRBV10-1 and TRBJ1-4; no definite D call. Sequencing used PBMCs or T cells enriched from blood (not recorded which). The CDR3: CASSESAENEKLFF. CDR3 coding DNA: TGCGCCAGCAGTGAGTCAGCCGAAAATGAAAAACTGTTTTTT.